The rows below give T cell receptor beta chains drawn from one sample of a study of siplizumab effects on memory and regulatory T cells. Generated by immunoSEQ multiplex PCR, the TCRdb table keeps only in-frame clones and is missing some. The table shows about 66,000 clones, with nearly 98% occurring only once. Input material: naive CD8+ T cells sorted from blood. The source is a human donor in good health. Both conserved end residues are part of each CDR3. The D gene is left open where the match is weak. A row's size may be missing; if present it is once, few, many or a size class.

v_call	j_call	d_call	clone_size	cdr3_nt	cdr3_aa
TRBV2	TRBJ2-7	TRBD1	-	TGTGCCAGCAGTGAAGCGAACAGGGGCCTCTACGAGCAGTACTTC	CASSEANRGLYEQYF
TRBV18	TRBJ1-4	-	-	TGTGCCAGCTCTCAAGGGGGGAGCTATGAAAAACTGTTTTTT	CASSQGGSYEKLFF
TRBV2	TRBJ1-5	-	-	TGTGCCAGCAGTGACGGGCAGCCCCAGCATTTT	CASSDGQPQHF
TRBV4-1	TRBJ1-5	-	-	TGCGCCAGCAGCCAAGAGGCAGGCCAGCCCCAGCATTTT	CASSQEAGQPQHF
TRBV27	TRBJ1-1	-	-	TGTGCCAGCAGTTTTTCTTCGATGAACACTGAAGCTTTCTTT	CASSFSSMNTEAFF
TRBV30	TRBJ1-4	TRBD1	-	TGTGCCTGGAGCACGGGACAGGGGGATGAAAAACTGTTTTTT	CAWSTGQGDEKLFF
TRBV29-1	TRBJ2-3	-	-	TGCAGCGTCGGGGGGTCTTTGGGACAGGACACAGATACGCAGTATTTT	CSVGGSLGQDTDTQYF
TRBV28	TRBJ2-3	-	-	TGTGCCAGCAGTTTATCAACTAGCACAGATACGCAGTATTTT	CASSLSTSTDTQYF
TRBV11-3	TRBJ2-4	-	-	TGTGCCAGCAGCTTAGGTCTGGGAACAGGGCTATACTTC	CASSLGLGTGLYF
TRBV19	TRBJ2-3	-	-	TGTGCCAGTAGTTGGGGTGGGGATACGCAGTATTTT	CASSWGGDTQYF
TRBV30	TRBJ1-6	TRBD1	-	TGTGCCTGGACCGCCGGGACAGCAACTTCACCCCTCCACTTT	CAWTAGTATSPLHF
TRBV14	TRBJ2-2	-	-	TGTGCCAGCAACCCCGGCCCGTGGGGGCGGAACACCGGGGAGCTGTTTTTT	CASNPGPWGRNTGELFF
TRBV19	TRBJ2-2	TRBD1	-	TGTGCCAGTAGTATAGGCGGTAGGGGGCCTGCCGGGGAGCTGTTTTTT	CASSIGGRGPAGELFF
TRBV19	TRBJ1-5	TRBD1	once	TGTGCCAGTAGTATAGTTGGCACAGGGGGCAATCAGCCCCAGCATTTT	CASSIVGTGGNQPQHF
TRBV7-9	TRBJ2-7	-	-	TGTGCCAGCAGCCACACAAACGAGCAGTACTTC	CASSHTNEQYF
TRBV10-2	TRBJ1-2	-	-	TGCGCCAGCAGTGGGCAGAAGGACAACTATGGCTACACCTTC	CASSGQKDNYGYTF
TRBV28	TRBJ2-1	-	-	TGTGCCAGCAGTTTGCGGCCCAACTCCCTCTACAATGAGCAGTTCTTC	CASSLRPNSLYNEQFF
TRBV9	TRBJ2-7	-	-	TGTGCCAGCAGCCCCACGGGGGAACCCTCCGAGCAGTACTTC	CASSPTGEPSEQYF
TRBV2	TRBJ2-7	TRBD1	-	TGTGCCAGCAGGGACCGGGACAGGGCGTACGAGCAGTACTTC	CASRDRDRAYEQYF
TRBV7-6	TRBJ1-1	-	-	TGTGCCAGCAGCCCGCTGACAGAGAACACTGAAGCTTTCTTT	CASSPLTENTEAFF
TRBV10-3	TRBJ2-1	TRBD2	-	TGTGCCATCAGTGAGTCGACGGGGGGTCGAAGCTACAATGAGCAGTTCTTC	CAISESTGGRSYNEQFF
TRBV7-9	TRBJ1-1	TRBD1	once	TGTGCCAGCAGCTTAACAGGGGGCACTGAAGCTTTCTTT	CASSLTGGTEAFF
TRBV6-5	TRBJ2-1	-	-	TGTGCCAGCAGTTACGAGGGGAGTGAGCAGTTCTTC	CASSYEGSEQFF
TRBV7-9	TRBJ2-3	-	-	TGTGCCAGCAGCCCGCCAGGGGTTAGCACAGATACGCAGTATTTT	CASSPPGVSTDTQYF
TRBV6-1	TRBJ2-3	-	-	TGTGCCAGCAGTATAACAGATACGCAGTATTTT	CASSITDTQYF
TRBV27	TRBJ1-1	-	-	TGTGCCAGCAGTCCAGGGGTGGGCACTGAAGCTTTCTTT	CASSPGVGTEAFF
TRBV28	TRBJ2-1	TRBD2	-	TGTGCCAGCAGCCCTAGCGGGGTTCAGGGGAATGAGCAGTTCTTC	CASSPSGVQGNEQFF
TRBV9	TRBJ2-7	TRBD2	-	TGTGCCAGCAGCGTTAGCGGGCTAGCCGCTTCCTACGAGCAGTACTTC	CASSVSGLAASYEQYF
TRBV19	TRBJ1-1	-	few	TGTGCCAGTAGTCCGGGGGTTGAAGCTTTCTTT	CASSPGVEAFF
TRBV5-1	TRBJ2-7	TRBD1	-	TGCGCCAGCAGTCTCCGGGACAGGGGGTTCTACGAGCAGTACTTC	CASSLRDRGFYEQYF
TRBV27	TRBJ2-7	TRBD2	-	TGTGCCAGCAGTTTAAAGCTAGCGGGGGACCTCTCCTACGAGCAGTACTTC	CASSLKLAGDLSYEQYF
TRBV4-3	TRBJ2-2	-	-	TGCGCCAGCAGCCAGCAAGGGTTGGACACCGGGGAGCTGTTTTTT	CASSQQGLDTGELFF
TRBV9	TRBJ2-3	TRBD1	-	TGTGCCAGCAGCGTAGGGGACAGGGTGATGACAGATACGCAGTATTTT	CASSVGDRVMTDTQYF
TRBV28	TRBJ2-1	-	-	TGTGCCAGCAGGTGGACGGGTGAGCAGTTCTTC	CASRWTGEQFF
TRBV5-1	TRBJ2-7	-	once	TGCGCCAGCAGCGAGGGGAACCACGAGCAGTACTTC	CASSEGNHEQYF
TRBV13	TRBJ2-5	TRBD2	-	TGTGCCAGCAGCTCGACTAGCGGGGGGGAAGAGACCCAGTACTTC	CASSSTSGGEETQYF
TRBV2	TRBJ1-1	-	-	TGTGCCAGCAGTGAACCCCAAAGGGCCTCTGAAGCTTTCTTT	CASSEPQRASEAFF
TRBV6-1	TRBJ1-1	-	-	TGTGCCACCTCGCTCGTTCGTGTTGTGAACACTGAAGCTTTCTTT	CATSLVRVVNTEAFF
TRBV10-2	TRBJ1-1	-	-	TGCGCCAGCACCGTGGGGGTAATCACTGAAGCTTTCTTT	CASTVGVITEAFF
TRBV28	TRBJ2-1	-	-	TGTGCCAGCAGTTTAGGGGTGTCAAAAAACAATGAGCAGTTCTTC	CASSLGVSKNNEQFF
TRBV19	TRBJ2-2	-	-	TGTGCCAGTAGTACTACGGCAGGGAACACCGGGGAGCTGTTTTTT	CASSTTAGNTGELFF
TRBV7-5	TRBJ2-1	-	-	TGTGTCAGAAGCTTTTCCGATCTAGCGGGAGCTAATGAGCAGTTCTTC	CVRSFSDLAGANEQFF
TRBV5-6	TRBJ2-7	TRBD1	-	TGTGCCAGCAGATGGGGGACAGGGTCTGGCGAGCAGTACTTC	CASRWGTGSGEQYF
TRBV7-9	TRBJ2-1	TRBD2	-	TGTGCCAGCAGCTTAAAGGCGGCGGGGGGCTACAATGAGCAGTTCTTC	CASSLKAAGGYNEQFF
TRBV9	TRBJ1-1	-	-	TGTGCCAGCAGCCTCGGGGGTGGCACTGAAGCTTTCTTT	CASSLGGGTEAFF